The text below deals with one T cell receptor beta chain. The sample comes from a study of blood T cell repertoires in COVID-19. Profiled with immunoSEQ multiplex PCR; TCRdb holds only in-frame clones, not every one. The sample holds approximately 310,000 clones, about nine tenths seen once. This sequence was found in a man between 60 and 75 years old who had recovered from COVID-19. What was sequenced was PBMCs or T cells enriched from blood (not recorded which).

The CDR3 DNA sequence: TGTGCCAGCAGCGTAGGCGGGAGAACAGATACGCAGTATTTT. This codes for CASSVGGRTDTQYF. The chain links TRBV9 to TRBJ2-3, with 7 bases that match TRBD2. CDR3 size: 14 residues. Trimming removed 0 bases from V and 3 bases from J; junction bases left unmatched: 1. CDR1 and CDR2 from the germline V gene are SGDLS and YYNGEE.